This entry lists 10 T cell receptor beta chains sequenced from one sample in a study of cytomegalovirus exposure and HLA in healthy donors. This PCR relied on a set of 60 Vbeta primers and 13 Jbeta primers. Some clones are missing from TCRdb's copy, which holds only in-frame ones; the method was immunoSEQ multiplex PCR. The table has about 120,000 clones, 79% seen once. Sequencing was done on a sample of PBMCs. These receptors came from a man between 18 and 35 years old in good health and CMV-seronegative.

The chain recombines TRBV7-3 with TRBJ2-7; D may be TRBD1 (6 bases). V lost 5 bases to trimming and J lost 0 bases, with 17 bases between them. The V gene's germline CDR1 is SGHTA and CDR2 FQGTGA. The CDR3 extends over 16 amino acids. CDR3 DNA sequence: TGTGCCAGCAGCCCTGTTGGGGGCAGCAGCTCCTACGAGCAGTACTTC. The encoded protein is CASSPVGGSSSYEQYF. Full variable domain (outside the CDR3, taken from reference TRBV7-3 and TRBJ2-7): GAGVSQTPSNKVTEKGKYVELRCDPISGHTALYWYRQSLGQGPEFLIYFQGTGAADDSGLPNDRFFAVRPEGSVSTLKIQRTERGDSAVYLCASSPVGGSSSYEQYFGPGTRLTVT.

The sample holds a few counts of this clone. The rearrangement uses TRBV27 and TRBJ2-2, with a possible D match to TRBD2 (5 bases). The CDR3 is 14 residues long. CDR1 is MNHEY, CDR2 SMNVEV, per germline (reference sequence). Trimming removed 1 base from V and 5 bases from J, with 8 bases in between. Written as DNA, the CDR3 is TGTGCCAGCAGTTTATTGGGGAGTACCGGGGAGCTGTTTTTT. Its translation: CASSLLGSTGELFF.

The chain is built from TRBV5-6 and TRBJ1-4, with D possibly being TRBD1 (5 bases). Germline V gives CDR1 SGHDT, CDR2 YYEEEE. There are 16 residues in the CDR3. Trimming took 0 bases from V and 8 from J, leaving 17 bases between them. CDR3 nucleotides: TGTGCCAGCAGCTTGGCAGGGACTTCCACGCGGGAAAAACTGTTTTTT. Translating it yields CASSLAGTSTREKLFF. The full variable domain, completed using reference TRBV5-6 and TRBJ1-4, is DAGVTQSPTHLIKTRGQQVTLRCSPKSGHDTVSWYQQALGQGPQFIFQYYEEEERQRGNFPDRFSGHQFPNYSSELNVNALLLGDSALYLCASSLAGTSTREKLFFGSGTQLSVL.

The chain links TRBV7-2 to TRBJ1-5; TRBD1 aligns across 10 bases. The V gene end was trimmed by 5 bases and the J gene end by 12 bases; junction bases not matched to a gene: 13. CDR1 and CDR2 from the germline V gene are SGHTA and FQGNSA. The CDR3 is 15 residues long. The CDR3 reads CASSEPGQGFEGQHF. CDR3 bases: TGTGCCAGCAGCGAACCGGGACAGGGGTTCGAGGGCCAGCATTTT.

A single count supports this clone. The V gene is TRBV27, the J gene TRBJ2-5; the D gene is possibly TRBD2 (5 bases). The J call is uncertain, as TRBJ2-7 better fits the DNA end. Germline assignment: CDR1 MNHEY and CDR2 SMNVEV (reference sequence). The CDR3 is 15 residues long. CDR3 in amino acids: CASSSYGGSAYEQYF. CDR3 in DNA: TGTGCCAGCAGTTCCTACGGCGGGTCCGCATACGAGCAGTACTTC.

This sequence joins TRBV9 and TRBJ2-1; D may be TRBD1 (5 bases). Germline-derived CDR1 and CDR2 are SGDLS and YYNGEE. The CDR3 is 15 residues long. The germline V and J ends were trimmed by 0 bases and 6 bases, with 13 bases remaining between them. In DNA form, the CDR3 reads TGTGCCAGCAGCGTAGGGACACCCGCCGGCAATGAGCAGTTCTTC. Translation: CASSVGTPAGNEQFF.

This chain links TRBV28 with TRBJ1-2; D is possibly TRBD1 (6 bases). The V end was cut by 6 bases, the J end by 4 bases, with 12 bases between. The V gene's germline CDR1 is MDHEN and CDR2 SYDVKM. CDR3 length equals 13 residues. The CDR3 DNA reads TGTGCCAGCAGGTACCCAGGGGTCTATGGCTACACCTTC. This sequence encodes CASRYPGVYGYTF.

J is TRBJ1-1 and V is TRBV18; 7 bases align to TRBD1. The CDR3 has 16 amino acids. The V gene end was trimmed by 2 bases and the J gene end by 0 bases; junction bases not matched to a gene: 6. Germline assignment: CDR1 KGHSH and CDR2 LQKENI. CDR3 in DNA: TGTGCCAGCTCACCAGACAGGGTCCCCATGAACACTGAAGCTTTCTTT. Protein product: CASSPDRVPMNTEAFF.

The CDR3 bases are TGTGCCAGCAGCGGGACAGGGGTTAGTCAGCCCCAGCATTTT. Translating it yields CASSGTGVSQPQHF. This chain uses TRBV6-1 with TRBJ1-5; 10 bases map to TRBD1. V lost 6 bases to trimming and J lost 6 bases; unmatched junction nucleotides: 5. This CDR3 comprises 14 residues. Germline V gene sequence: CDR1 MNHNS, CDR2 SASEGT.

The rearrangement uses TRBV5-1 and TRBJ2-1, with D maybe TRBD2 (5 bases). Trimming removed 7 bases at V and 9 bases at J, with 17 bases between. Germline CDR1 and CDR2: SGHRS and YFSETQ. This CDR3 has 13 amino acids. Written as DNA, the CDR3 is TGCGCCAGCCGCGGGTCCGGGGAAGGTGAGCAGTTCTTC. Its translation: CASRGSGEGEQFF.